This T cell receptor (beta chain) was identified during a study of T cell changes during pregnancy in multiple sclerosis. Here immunoSEQ multiplex PCR was the method, and the copy in TCRdb shows in-frame clones only, minus some. The sample records 25,000 to 35,000 clones, 89% being singletons. Germline V gives CDR1 SGHRS, CDR2 YFSETQ. The CDR3 runs 14 residues. V lost 0 bases and J 5 bases, leaving 11 bases between the germline ends. This clonotype originated in a female donor with multiple sclerosis, enrolled in a pregnancy study. The rearrangement joins TRBV5-1 to TRBJ2-5; D is uncertain. The sequencing here drew on CD4+ T cells from peripheral blood mononuclear cells, taken in the second trimester of pregnancy. In DNA form, the CDR3 reads TGCGCCAGCAGCTTGGTCCCGAACTGGGAGACCCAGTACTTC. Protein: CASSLVPNWETQYF.